This T cell receptor (beta chain) comes out of a study of blood T cell repertoires in COVID-19. In the study overall: Collection of acute and convalescent COVID-19 samples took place in the United States, Italy and Spain. T cells, B-cell-depleted T cells, or PBMCs supplied cDNA or gDNA.

The CDR3 covers 16 residues. Germline lookup yields CDR1 MNHEY and CDR2 SMNVEV (reference sequence). J was trimmed by 3 bases and V by 2 bases; bases with no gene match: 8. As originally analysed: Counts of nucleated cells, estimated from reference gene primer amplification, were obtained. Sequenced by immunoSEQ multiplex PCR; TCRdb stores in-frame clones only, minus some. That table supplies the V and J calls and clone size; D and trimming were determined from the DNA. Among roughly 40,000 clones, approximately 80% were seen once, and the ten largest hold around 24%. The sequenced material came from peripheral blood. The V and J genes are TRBV27 and TRBJ2-7; 9 bases fit TRBD1. This TCR was sampled from a human donor with acute or convalescent COVID-19. The donor label of this sample is uncertain. The CDR3 sequence is CASSLIPGQGNYEQYF. The DNA of the CDR3 is TGTGCCAGCAGTTTAATCCCGGGACAGGGTAACTACGAGCAGTACTTC.